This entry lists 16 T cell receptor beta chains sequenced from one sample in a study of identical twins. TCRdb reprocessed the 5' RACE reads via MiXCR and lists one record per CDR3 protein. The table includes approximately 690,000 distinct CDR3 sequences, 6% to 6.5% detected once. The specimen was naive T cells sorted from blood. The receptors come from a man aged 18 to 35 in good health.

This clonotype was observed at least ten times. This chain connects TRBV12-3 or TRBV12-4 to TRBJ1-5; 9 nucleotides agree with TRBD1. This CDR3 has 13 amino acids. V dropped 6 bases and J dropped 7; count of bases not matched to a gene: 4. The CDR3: CASRRQGGQPQHF. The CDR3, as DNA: TGTGCCAGCAGACGACAGGGGGGACAGCCCCAGCATTTT.

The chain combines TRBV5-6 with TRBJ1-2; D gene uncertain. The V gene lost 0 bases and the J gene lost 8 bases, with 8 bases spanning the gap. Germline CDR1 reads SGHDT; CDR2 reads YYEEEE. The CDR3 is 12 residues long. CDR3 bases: TGTGCCAGCAGCTTGGCAAATGGGGGCTACACCTTC. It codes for CASSLANGGYTF.

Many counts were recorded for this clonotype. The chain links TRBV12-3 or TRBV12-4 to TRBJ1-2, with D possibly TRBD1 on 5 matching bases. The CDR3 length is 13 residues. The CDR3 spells CAVLEGRYYGYTF. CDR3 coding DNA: TGTGCTGTGCTCGAGGGGAGATACTATGGCTACACCTTC.

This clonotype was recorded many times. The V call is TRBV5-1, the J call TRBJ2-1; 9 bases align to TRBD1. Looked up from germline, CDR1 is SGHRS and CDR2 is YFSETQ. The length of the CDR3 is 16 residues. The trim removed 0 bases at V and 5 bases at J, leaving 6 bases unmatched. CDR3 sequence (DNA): TGCGCCAGCAGCTTGGACCCCGGGACAGGGAACAATGAGCAGTTCTTC. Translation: CASSLDPGTGNNEQFF.

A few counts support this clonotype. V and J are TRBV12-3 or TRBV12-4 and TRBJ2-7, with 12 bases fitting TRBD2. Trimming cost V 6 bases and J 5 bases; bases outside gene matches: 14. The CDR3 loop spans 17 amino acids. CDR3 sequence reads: CASRGSTSGSVLDEQYF. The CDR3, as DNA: TGTGCCAGCAGGGGTTCGACTAGCGGGAGCGTCTTGGACGAGCAGTACTTC.

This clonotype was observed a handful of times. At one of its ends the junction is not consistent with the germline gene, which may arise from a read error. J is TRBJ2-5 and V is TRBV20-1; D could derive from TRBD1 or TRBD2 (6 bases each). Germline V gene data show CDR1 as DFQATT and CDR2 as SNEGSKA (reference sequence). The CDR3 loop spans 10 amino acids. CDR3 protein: CRGADPGASF. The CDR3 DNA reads TGCAGGGGGGCGGATCCGGGAGCGAGCTTC.

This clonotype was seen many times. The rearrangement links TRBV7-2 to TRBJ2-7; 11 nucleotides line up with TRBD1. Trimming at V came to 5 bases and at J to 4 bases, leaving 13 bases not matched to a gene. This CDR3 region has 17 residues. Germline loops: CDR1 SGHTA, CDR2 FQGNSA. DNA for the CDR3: TGTGCCAGCAGCAGGAGCCTACGGACAGGGGGCGTGTACGAGCAGTACTTC. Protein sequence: CASSRSLRTGGVYEQYF.

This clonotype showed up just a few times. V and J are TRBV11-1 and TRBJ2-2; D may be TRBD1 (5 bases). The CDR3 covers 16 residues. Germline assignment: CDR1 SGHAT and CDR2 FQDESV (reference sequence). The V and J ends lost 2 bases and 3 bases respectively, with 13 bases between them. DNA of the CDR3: TGTGCCAGCAGCTTACGTTTCACAGGAGACACCGGGGAGCTGTTTTTT. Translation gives CASSLRFTGDTGELFF.

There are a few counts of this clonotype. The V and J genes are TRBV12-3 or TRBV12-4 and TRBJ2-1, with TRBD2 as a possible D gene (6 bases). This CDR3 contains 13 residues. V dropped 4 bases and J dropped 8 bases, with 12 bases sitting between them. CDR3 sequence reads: CASSSTAGYEQFF. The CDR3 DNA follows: TGTGCCAGCAGTTCAACGGCGGGGTATGAGCAGTTCTTC.

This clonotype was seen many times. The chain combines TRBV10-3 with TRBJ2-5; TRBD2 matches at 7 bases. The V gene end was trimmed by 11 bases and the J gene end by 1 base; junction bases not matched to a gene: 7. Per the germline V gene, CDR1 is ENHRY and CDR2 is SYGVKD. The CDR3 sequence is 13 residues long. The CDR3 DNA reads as TGTGCCGCCGGAATAGCGGGCCAAGAGACCCAGTACTTC. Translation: CAAGIAGQETQYF.

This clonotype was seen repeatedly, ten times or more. The CDR3 bases are TGCAGTGCTAGAGCCCCCCGCGAGGGACACCATAACTATGGCTACACCTTC. As protein: CSARAPREGHHNYGYTF. This chain connects TRBV20-1 to TRBJ1-2; D may be TRBD1 (6 bases). The germline CDR1 and CDR2 sequences are DFQATT and SNEGSKA (reference sequence). The CDR3 has 17 residues. V lost 1 base, J lost 1 base, and 19 bases lay in between.

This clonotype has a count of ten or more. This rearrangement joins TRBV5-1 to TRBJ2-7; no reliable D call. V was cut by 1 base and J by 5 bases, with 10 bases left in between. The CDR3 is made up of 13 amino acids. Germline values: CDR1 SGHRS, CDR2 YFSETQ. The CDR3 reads CASSLSPGDEQYF. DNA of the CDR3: TGCGCCAGCAGCTTGAGTCCCGGTGACGAGCAGTACTTC.

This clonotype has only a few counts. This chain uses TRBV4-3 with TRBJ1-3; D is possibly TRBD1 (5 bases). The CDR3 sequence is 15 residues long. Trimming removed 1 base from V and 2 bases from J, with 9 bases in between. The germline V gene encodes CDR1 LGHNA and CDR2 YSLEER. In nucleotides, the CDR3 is TGCGCCAGCAGCCAAGCGGGGGGTCCTGGAAACACCATATATTTT. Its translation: CASSQAGGPGNTIYF.

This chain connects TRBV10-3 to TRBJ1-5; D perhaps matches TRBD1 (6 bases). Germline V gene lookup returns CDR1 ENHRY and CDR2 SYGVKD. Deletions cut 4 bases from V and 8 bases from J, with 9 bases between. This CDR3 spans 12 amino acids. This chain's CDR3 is CAISGGREPQHF. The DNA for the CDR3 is TGTGCCATCAGTGGGGGGCGGGAGCCCCAGCATTTT.

As DNA, the CDR3 is TGCAGTGCTAGACTCCCGGGACTCCAATTTTTCACAGATACGCAGTATTTT. Its protein is CSARLPGLQFFTDTQYF. The chain combines TRBV20-1 with TRBJ2-3, with D perhaps matching TRBD2 (6 bases). Germline CDR1 DFQATT, CDR2 SNEGSKA (reference sequence). The CDR3 has 17 amino acids. Trimming took off 2 bases at V and 2 bases at J, with 20 bases between the two ends.

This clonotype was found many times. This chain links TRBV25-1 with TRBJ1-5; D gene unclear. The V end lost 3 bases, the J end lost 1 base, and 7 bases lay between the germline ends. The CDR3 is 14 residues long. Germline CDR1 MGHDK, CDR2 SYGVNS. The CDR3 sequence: CASSDHLSNQPQHF. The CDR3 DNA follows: TGTGCCAGCAGTGATCACCTGAGCAATCAGCCCCAGCATTTT. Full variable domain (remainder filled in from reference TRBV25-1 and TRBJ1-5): EADIYQTPRYLVIGTGKKITLECSQTMGHDKMYWYQQDPGMELHLIHYSYGVNSTEKGDLSSESTVSRIRTEHFPLTLESARPSHTSQYLCASSDHLSNQPQHFGDGTRLSIL.